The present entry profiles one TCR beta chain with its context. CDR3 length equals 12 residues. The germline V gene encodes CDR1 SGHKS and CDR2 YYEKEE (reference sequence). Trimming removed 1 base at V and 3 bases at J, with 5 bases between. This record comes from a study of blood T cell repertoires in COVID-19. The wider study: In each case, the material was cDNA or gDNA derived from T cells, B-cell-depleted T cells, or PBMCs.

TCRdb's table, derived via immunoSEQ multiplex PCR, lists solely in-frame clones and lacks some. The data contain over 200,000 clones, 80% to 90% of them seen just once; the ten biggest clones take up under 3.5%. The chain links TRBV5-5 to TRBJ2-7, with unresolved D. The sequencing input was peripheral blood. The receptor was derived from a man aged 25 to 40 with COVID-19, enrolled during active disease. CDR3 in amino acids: CASSLHVYEQYF. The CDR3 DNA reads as TGTGCCAGCAGCTTGCATGTCTACGAGCAGTACTTC.